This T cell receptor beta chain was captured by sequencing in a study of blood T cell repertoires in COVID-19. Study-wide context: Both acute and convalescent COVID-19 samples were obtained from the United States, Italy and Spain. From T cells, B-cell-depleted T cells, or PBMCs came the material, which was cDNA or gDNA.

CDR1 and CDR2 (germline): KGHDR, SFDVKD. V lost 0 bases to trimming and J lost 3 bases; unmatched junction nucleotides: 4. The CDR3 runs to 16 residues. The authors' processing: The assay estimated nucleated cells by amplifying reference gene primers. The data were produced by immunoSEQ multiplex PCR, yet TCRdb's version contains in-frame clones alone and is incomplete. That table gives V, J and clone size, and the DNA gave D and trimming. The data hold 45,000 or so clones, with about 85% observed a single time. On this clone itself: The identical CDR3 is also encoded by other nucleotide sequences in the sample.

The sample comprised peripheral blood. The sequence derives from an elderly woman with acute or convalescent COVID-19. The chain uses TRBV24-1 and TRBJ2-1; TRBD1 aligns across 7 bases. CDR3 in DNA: TGTGCCACCAGTGATTTGCAAGCAGGGGGCTACAATGAGCAGTTCTTC. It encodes CATSDLQAGGYNEQFF.